The 15 T cell receptor beta chains presented below share a single source sample, sequenced in a study of cytomegalovirus exposure and HLA in healthy donors. In the PCR, 60 Vbeta and 13 Jbeta primers were used. The protocol was immunoSEQ multiplex PCR, while the TCRdb copy is restricted to in-frame clones and leaves out a portion. In the table there are approximately 180,000 clones, around 80% of which are singletons. Sequences were obtained from PBMCs. These receptor sequences come from a woman in her 30s in good health and CMV-seropositive.

This clone was seen a handful of times. CDR3 nucleotides: TGTGCCAGCAGCCCGACTAGCGTCACCGGGGAGCTGTTTTTT. Translating gives CASSPTSVTGELFF. This chain joins TRBV11-3 and TRBJ2-2, with 8 nucleotides matching TRBD2. The germline V gene encodes CDR1 SGHNT and CDR2 YENEEA. The CDR3 totals 14 residues. Trimming at V came to 5 bases and at J to 4 bases, leaving 3 bases not matched to a gene.

The genes are TRBV10-1 and TRBJ2-3; 12 bases fit TRBD2. This CDR3 spans 16 amino acids. The V segment lost 3 bases and the J segment 1 base; nucleotides outside the gene matches: 2. Germline-derived CDR1 and CDR2 are WNHNN and SYGVQD (reference sequence). This chain's CDR3 is CASSDRTSGGTDTQYF. The CDR3 region has the DNA TGCGCCAGCAGTGATCGGACTAGCGGGGGCACAGATACGCAGTATTTT.

V usage is TRBV7-8 and J usage is TRBJ2-1; D is unclear. This CDR3 has 15 residues. Trimming left V 1 base short and J 3 bases short, with 10 bases between. Germline V gene data show CDR1 as SGHVS and CDR2 as FQNEAQ. The CDR3 nucleotides read TGTGCCAGCAGCTTAGTCGGCGGTCTCTACAATGAGCAGTTCTTC. Translation: CASSLVGGLYNEQFF.

This chain uses TRBV7-7 with TRBJ1-1; D perhaps matches TRBD1 (5 bases). Trimming removed 1 base at V and 0 bases at J, with 12 bases between. The germline gives CDR1 SSHAT, CDR2 FNYEAQ (reference sequence). The CDR3 is made up of 16 amino acids. The CDR3 DNA is TGTGCCAGCAGCTTAGACAGGAAACCTATGAACACTGAAGCTTTCTTT. Protein: CASSLDRKPMNTEAFF. The complete variable domain, with remaining parts taken from reference TRBV7-7 and TRBJ1-1, reads GAGVSQSPRYKVTKRGQDVTLRCDPISSHATLYWYQQALGQGPEFLTYFNYEAQPDKSGLPSDRFSAERPEGSISTLTIQRTEQRDSAMYRCASSLDRKPMNTEAFFGQGTRLTVV.

This chain connects TRBV12-5 to TRBJ2-2, with TRBD2 as a possible D gene (5 bases). This CDR3 is built from 14 residues. V dropped 6 bases and J dropped 4 bases, with 12 bases sitting between them. CDR1 LGHNT and CDR2 FRNRAP come from the germline V gene. In nucleotides, the CDR3 is TGTGCTAGTGGGCCGGGGTTGAGCACCGGGGAGCTGTTTTTT. Amino acids: CASGPGLSTGELFF. Combining the CDR3 with reference TRBV12-5 and TRBJ2-2 gives the whole variable domain DARVTQTPRHKVTEMGQEVTMRCQPILGHNTVFWYRQTMMQGLELLAYFRNRAPLDDSGMPKDRFSAEMPDATLATLKIQPSEPRDSAVYFCASGPGLSTGELFFGEGSRLTVL.

This clone was seen only a few times. In nucleotides, the CDR3 is TGTGCCAGCAGGTTCCTAGCGGGAGACTACACCGGGGAGCTGTTTTTT. The encoded protein is CASRFLAGDYTGELFF. The chain has TRBV11-2 and TRBJ2-2, with 10 bases matching TRBD2. The V gene's germline CDR1 is SGHAT and CDR2 FQNNGV. Unmatched junction bases numbered 7, after V lost 6 bases and J lost 3 bases. CDR3 length: 16 residues.

This chain connects TRBV5-8 to TRBJ1-1, with 8 bases identical to TRBD1. CDR3 length: 15 amino acids. V shed 4 bases, J shed 4 bases, and the junction held 9 bases outside the gene matches. CDR1 is SGHTS, CDR2 YDEGEE, per germline. The CDR3 loop is CASSLTTGVGTEAFF. CDR3 nucleotide sequence: TGTGCCAGCAGCCTAACGACAGGGGTGGGCACTGAAGCTTTCTTT.

This clone has only one observation. The J gene is TRBJ2-3, the V gene TRBV6-4; TRBD2 matches 10 bases. CDR1 is MRHNA, CDR2 SNTAGT, per germline. This CDR3 spans 15 amino acids. The V and J ends lost 2 bases and 1 base, in that order; junction bases with no gene match: 0. The CDR3, as DNA: TGTGCCAGCAGTGACGGACTAGCGGGCACAGATACGCAGTATTTT. Encoded protein: CASSDGLAGTDTQYF.

This chain joins TRBV5-6 and TRBJ1-2, with a tentative D call TRBD1 (6 bases). This CDR3 contains 13 residues. CDR1 is SGHDT and CDR2 is YYEEEE in the germline V gene. Trimming left V 0 bases short and J 4 bases short, with 7 bases between. CDR3 sequence: CASSLGTAYGYTF. The CDR3 DNA sequence: TGTGCCAGCAGCTTGGGGACAGCCTATGGCTACACCTTC.

Within the sample, this clone is medium-sized. The chain carries TRBV6-1 and TRBJ1-5; 10 bases line up with TRBD1. Germline assignment: CDR1 MNHNS and CDR2 SASEGT. CDR3 length equals 16 residues. With V trimmed by 4 bases and J by 5 bases, 8 bases remained unmatched. The CDR3, as DNA: TGTGCCAGCAGTGCAGGACAGGGGGTATTCGATCAGCCCCAGCATTTT. Translating gives CASSAGQGVFDQPQHF.

Comments on this clone: This same CDR3 is encoded by further DNA sequences in the sample. The chain carries TRBV7-8 and TRBJ2-3; tentatively, D is TRBD2 (6 bases). V lost 1 base to trimming and J lost 0 bases, with 8 bases between them. The CDR3 runs 15 residues. The germline V gene encodes CDR1 SGHVS and CDR2 FQNEAQ. CDR3 region: CASSLVGGSTDTQYF. DNA of the CDR3: TGTGCCAGCAGCTTAGTCGGGGGTAGCACAGATACGCAGTATTTT.

The rearrangement uses TRBV5-1 and TRBJ1-2; D perhaps matches TRBD1 (6 bases). The V and J ends lost 2 bases and 4 bases respectively, with 21 bases between them. The length of the CDR3 is 17 residues. Germline CDR1 and CDR2: SGHRS and YFSETQ. The CDR3 nucleotides are TGCGCCAGCAGCTTACAACCAGGGGAGAATGAGGTCTATGGCTACACCTTC. It encodes CASSLQPGENEVYGYTF. Full variable domain (rest looked up from reference TRBV5-1 and TRBJ1-2): KAGVTQTPRYLIKTRGQQVTLSCSPISGHRSVSWYQQTPGQGLQFLFEYFSETQRNKGNFPGRFSGRQFSNSRSEMNVSTLELGDSALYLCASSLQPGENEVYGYTFGSGTRLTVV.

The chain recombines TRBV9 with TRBJ2-1; 10 nucleotides match TRBD2. CDR1 and CDR2 (germline): SGDLS, YYNGEE. The length of the CDR3 is 17 residues. V lost 4 bases to trimming and J lost 4 bases; unmatched junction nucleotides: 11. The CDR3 loop is CASSPRTGTSVYNEQFF. The CDR3 coding sequence is TGTGCCAGCAGCCCCCGGACCGGGACTAGCGTGTACAATGAGCAGTTCTTC.

The CDR3 nucleotides are TGTGCCAGCAGCCCAGGACAGGTAGCAGATACGCAGTATTTT. Encoded protein: CASSPGQVADTQYF. The chain recombines TRBV6-5 with TRBJ2-3; 7 nucleotides agree with TRBD1. V lost 6 bases, J lost 4 bases, and 7 bases stayed unmatched. The CDR3 covers 14 residues. The germline gives CDR1 MNHEY, CDR2 SVGAGI.

The chain recombines TRBV20-1 with TRBJ2-7; TRBD2 is a possible D gene (5 bases). Germline V gives CDR1 DFQATT, CDR2 SNEGSKA (reference sequence). V was cut by 5 bases and J by 5 bases, with 7 bases left in between. The CDR3 loop spans 10 amino acids. The CDR3 protein is CSASRDEQYF. In nucleotides, the CDR3 is TGCAGTGCTTCGAGGGACGAGCAGTACTTC.